The next 29 T cell receptor beta chains were all read from a single sample in a study of blood T cell repertoires in COVID-19. Clones were read by immunoSEQ multiplex PCR, and TCRdb kept only the in-frame ones, dropping some. The profile covers 250,000 to 350,000 clones, with about nine tenths appearing a single time and over 9.5% taken by the ten largest. Source material: PBMCs or T cells enriched from blood (not recorded which). The receptors come from a woman younger than 35 who had recovered from COVID-19.

The chain recombines TRBV19 with TRBJ1-1; D is ambiguous. V lost 10 bases and J lost 4, with 19 bases in between. Germline loops: CDR1 LNHDA, CDR2 SQIVND (reference sequence). CDR3 length: 14 amino acids. The CDR3 DNA follows: TGTGCCACCGGTTCGCGACGGGGTCTCACTGAAGCTTTCTTT. It specifies CATGSRRGLTEAFF.

The chain couples TRBV12-5 to TRBJ1-6; 7 nucleotides match TRBD1. Germline CDR1 is LGHNT and CDR2 is FRNRAP. Trimming at V came to 8 bases and at J to 8 bases, leaving 9 bases not matched to a gene. This CDR3 contains 14 residues. In DNA form, the CDR3 reads TGTGCTAGTAGACGTCCCGGACAGGATTCACCCCTCCACTTT. Translating gives CASRRPGQDSPLHF.

The rearrangement links TRBV11-1 to TRBJ2-5, with TRBD2 matching 10 bases. The germline CDR1 and CDR2 sequences are SGHAT and FQDESV (reference sequence). The junction had 6 bases not matched to a gene; V was cut back by 3 bases and J by 5 bases. This CDR3 has 15 amino acids. The CDR3 nucleotides are TGTGCCAGCAGCTTCACTAGCGGGGTCTGGGAGACCCAGTACTTC. Protein sequence: CASSFTSGVWETQYF.

The CDR3 DNA sequence: TGTGCCAGCAGTTGGCAGGGCTACAATGAGCAGTTCTTC. It is translated as CASSWQGYNEQFF. The chain couples TRBV3-1 (or the pseudogene TRBV3-2) to TRBJ2-1; D is perhaps TRBD1 (5 bases). From germline, CDR1 is LGHDT and CDR2 YNNKEL (reference sequence). The CDR3 length is 13 residues. The V and J ends lost 6 bases and 3 bases respectively, with 9 bases between them.

J is TRBJ2-3 and V is TRBV7-8; D is possibly TRBD2 (7 bases). Trimming pared 1 base from V and 5 bases from J, leaving 13 bases between. In germline, CDR1 is SGHVS, CDR2 FQNEAQ. This CDR3 region has 15 residues. This chain's CDR3 is CASSLGSGGQDTQYF. The CDR3 nucleotides read TGTGCCAGCAGCTTAGGGTCGGGGGGCCAAGATACGCAGTATTTT. The entire variable domain, with the rest obtained from reference TRBV7-8 and TRBJ2-3, is as follows: GAGVSQSPRYKVAKRGQDVALRCDPISGHVSLFWYQQALGQGPEFLTYFQNEAQLDKSGLPSDRFFAERPEGSVSTLKIQRTQQEDSAVYLCASSLGSGGQDTQYFGPGTRLTVL.

The chain combines TRBV4-2 with TRBJ2-3, with 11 nucleotides matching TRBD1. This CDR3 contains 17 residues. V was pared by 4 bases and J by 4 bases, with 10 bases of the junction left unmatched. The germline V gene encodes CDR1 LGHNA and CDR2 YNFKEQ. The CDR3 loop is CASSLLPPGQGADTQYF. The CDR3 DNA reads as TGTGCCAGCAGCCTCCTCCCCCCGGGACAGGGGGCAGATACGCAGTATTTT.

This clone showed up just a few times. The chain uses TRBV5-6 and TRBJ1-2, with a possible D match to TRBD1 (5 bases). Germline-derived CDR1 and CDR2 are SGHDT and YYEEEE. There are 12 residues in the CDR3. The V end was cut by 4 bases, the J end by 6 bases, with 10 bases between. CDR3 sequence: CASSHDSDGYTF. DNA of the CDR3: TGTGCCAGCAGCCACGACAGTGATGGCTACACCTTC.

CDR3 region: CASSVTGQGSYEQYF. CDR3 DNA: TGTGCCAGCAGCGTAACGGGACAGGGGAGCTACGAGCAGTACTTC. The chain uses TRBV7-2 and TRBJ2-7; 10 bases fit TRBD1. The CDR3 is made up of 15 amino acids. With V trimmed by 5 bases and J by 3 bases, 7 bases remained unmatched. Germline V gene sequence: CDR1 SGHTA, CDR2 FQGNSA.

V usage is TRBV6-6 and J usage is TRBJ2-7; TRBD1 might be the D (6 bases). Trimming cost V 5 bases and J 5 bases, with 13 bases left between them. CDR3 length equals 13 residues. Germline CDR1 MNHNY, CDR2 SVGAGI (reference sequence). CDR3 region: CASSPGHGNEQYF. CDR3 sequence (DNA): TGTGCCAGCAGTCCGGGACATGGCAACGAGCAGTACTTC.

This clone was recorded once. The chain joins TRBV10-1 to TRBJ1-1, with TRBD1 as a possible D gene (6 bases). The CDR3 contains 13 residues. Germline values: CDR1 WNHNN, CDR2 SYGVQD (reference sequence). The V end was cut by 3 bases, the J end by 5 bases, with 10 bases between. The CDR3 sequence is CASSDYRETEAFF. The CDR3 DNA reads TGCGCCAGCAGTGACTACAGGGAGACTGAAGCTTTCTTT.

This sequence joins TRBV5-1 and TRBJ2-7; tentative D call: TRBD2 (5 bases). Trimming took off 2 bases at V and 6 bases at J, with 12 bases between the two ends. The V gene's germline CDR1 is SGHRS and CDR2 YFSETQ. The CDR3 is 13 residues long. The CDR3 loop reads CASSLGLAREQYF. The CDR3 DNA sequence: TGCGCCAGCAGCTTAGGGCTAGCTCGCGAGCAGTACTTC.

The chain links TRBV9 to TRBJ1-3, with D maybe TRBD1 (5 bases). The CDR3 contains 16 residues. Trimming removed 0 bases from V and 4 bases from J, with 14 bases in between. Germline V gene data show CDR1 as SGDLS and CDR2 as YYNGEE. CDR3 residues: CASSVGGRSGGNTIYF. In DNA, the CDR3 is TGTGCCAGCAGCGTAGGCGGCAGATCAGGGGGAAACACCATATATTTT.

J is TRBJ1-5 and V is TRBV14; possibly TRBD1 for D (6 bases). The CDR3 has 16 residues. Per the germline V gene, CDR1 is SGHDN and CDR2 is FVKESK. V lost 1 base to trimming and J lost 3 bases, with 13 bases between them. The CDR3 nucleotides are TGTGCCAGCAGCCAAGTTTCAGGGGCCTTCAATCAGCCCCAGCATTTT. Translated, it gives CASSQVSGAFNQPQHF.

This chain joins TRBV5-4 and TRBJ2-3; D remains unclear. Germline CDR1 and CDR2: SGHNT and YYREEE (reference sequence). This CDR3 has 14 residues. V lost 0 bases, J lost 2 bases, and 7 bases lay in between. This CDR3 reads CASSLADNTDTQYF. The CDR3 bases are TGTGCCAGCAGCTTGGCCGACAACACAGATACGCAGTATTTT.

J is TRBJ1-2 and V is TRBV4-2, with 10 bases lining up with TRBD1. Trimming cost V 6 bases and J 8 bases; bases outside gene matches: 9. This CDR3 spans 14 amino acids. Germline values: CDR1 LGHNA, CDR2 YNFKEQ. The CDR3 sequence is CASRIGTGVEGYTF. The DNA of the CDR3 is TGTGCCAGCAGAATCGGGACAGGGGTCGAAGGCTACACCTTC.

This rearrangement joins TRBV5-1 to TRBJ2-1; 8 nucleotides agree with TRBD2. V lost 1 base to trimming and J lost 5 bases; unmatched junction nucleotides: 5. The germline V gene has CDR1 SGHRS and CDR2 YFSETQ. CDR3 length: 15 amino acids. In DNA form, the CDR3 reads TGCGCCAGCAGCTTGAGAGCGGGGGCCGACAATGAGCAGTTCTTC. It is translated as CASSLRAGADNEQFF.

The rearrangement uses TRBV25-1 and TRBJ1-3; D perhaps matches TRBD1 (5 bases). The CDR3 sequence is 13 residues long. CDR1 and CDR2 (germline): MGHDK, SYGVNS. Deletions cut 7 bases from V and 4 bases from J, with 11 bases between. The CDR3 reads CASNSGSGNTIYF. The CDR3 DNA reads as TGTGCCAGCAACTCAGGGTCCGGAAACACCATATATTTT.

The chain is built from TRBV4-1 and TRBJ1-5, with D uncertain. This CDR3 comprises 14 residues. V was shortened by 3 bases and J by 6 bases, with 12 bases between the two germline ends. CDR1 MGHRA and CDR2 YSYEKL come from the germline V gene. The CDR3 sequence is CASSHPGMGQPQHF. CDR3 nucleotides: TGCGCCAGCAGCCATCCGGGTATGGGTCAGCCCCAGCATTTT.

This clone has a handful of counts. The rearrangement links TRBV10-1 to TRBJ1-1; tentatively, D is TRBD1 (6 bases). Trimming shortened V by 8 bases and J by 9 bases, and 13 bases separated the two germline ends. The CDR3 loop spans 11 amino acids. Per the germline V gene, CDR1 is WNHNN and CDR2 is SYGVQD (reference sequence). CDR3 residues: CASQTGEQAFF. The CDR3 coding sequence is TGCGCCAGCCAGACAGGTGAGCAAGCTTTCTTT.

V gene TRBV6-4 combines with J gene TRBJ1-2, with 9 bases that match TRBD1. Germline-derived CDR1 and CDR2 are MRHNA and SNTAGT. This CDR3 region has 16 residues. Losses at the gene ends were 3 bases for V and 7 bases for J; bases not matched to a gene: 12. CDR3 sequence reads: CASSESYRGQIRGYTF. The CDR3 region has the DNA TGTGCCAGCAGTGAATCGTACAGGGGGCAAATCCGTGGCTACACCTTC.

The chain is built from TRBV2 and TRBJ2-6; 10 bases align to TRBD1. V was pared by 4 bases and J by 3 bases, with 3 bases of the junction left unmatched. The CDR3 extends over 16 amino acids. CDR1 is SNHLY and CDR2 is FYNNEI in the germline V gene. CDR3 residues: CASSGGTGVGANVLTF. The CDR3 DNA is TGTGCCAGCAGTGGAGGGACAGGGGTTGGGGCCAACGTCCTGACTTTC. Full variable domain (outside the CDR3, taken from reference TRBV2 and TRBJ2-6): EPEVTQTPSHQVTQMGQEVILRCVPISNHLYFYWYRQILGQKVEFLVSFYNNEISEKSEIFDDQFSVERPDGSNFTLKIRSTKLEDSAMYFCASSGGTGVGANVLTFGAGSRLTVL.

The chain is built from TRBV10-2 and TRBJ1-2; D perhaps matches TRBD1 (6 bases). The V end was cut by 7 bases, the J end by 2 bases, with 14 bases between. Germline V gene lookup returns CDR1 WSHSY and CDR2 SAAADI. This CDR3 comprises 14 residues. CDR3 protein: CASMHRDTNYGYTF. The CDR3 DNA reads as TGCGCCAGCATGCACAGGGACACAAACTATGGCTACACCTTC.

The rearrangement uses TRBV7-9 and TRBJ1-2; D remains unclear. CDR1 and CDR2 (germline): SEHNR, FQNEAQ (reference sequence). V was cut by 1 base and J by 6 bases, with 12 bases left in between. This CDR3 comprises 14 residues. CDR3 nucleotide sequence: TGTGCCAGCAGCTTAGTAGCGGGTCTGGATGGCTACACCTTC. This codes for CASSLVAGLDGYTF.

The chain combines TRBV18 with TRBJ1-2; D may be TRBD1 (6 bases). The CDR3 length is 16 residues. Germline V gene data show CDR1 as KGHSH and CDR2 as LQKENI. The V and J ends lost 2 bases and 4 bases respectively, with 17 bases between them. The CDR3 nucleotides are TGTGCCAGCTCACCAAATAAAGGAGGACAGCCCTATGGCTACACCTTC. It is translated as CASSPNKGGQPYGYTF.

The rearrangement uses TRBV12-3 or TRBV12-4 and TRBJ2-7; 7 bases line up with TRBD2. The V segment lost 6 bases and the J segment 7 bases; nucleotides outside the gene matches: 6. The CDR3 spans 12 residues. The CDR3 DNA follows: TGTGCCAGCAGACTCGGGGGGTTAGAGCAGTACTTC. Translated, it gives CASRLGGLEQYF.

The V gene is TRBV10-1, the J gene TRBJ1-1; 8 bases are shared with TRBD1. V lost 10 bases to trimming and J lost 4 bases; unmatched junction nucleotides: 8. CDR1 and CDR2 (germline): WNHNN, SYGVQD (reference sequence). CDR3 length: 13 amino acids. DNA for the CDR3: TGCGCCACCTCGGGACAGGTATCCACTGAAGCTTTCTTT. It is translated as CATSGQVSTEAFF.

A single count supports this clone. V usage is TRBV6-5 and J usage is TRBJ1-5; TRBD1 might be the D (5 bases). Deletions cut 10 bases from V and 3 bases from J, with 13 bases between. This CDR3 is 13 amino acids long. Germline CDR1 is MNHEY and CDR2 is SVGAGI. The DNA of the CDR3 is TGTGCCACCGGACGACAGCCCAATCAGCCCCAGCATTTT. Amino acids: CATGRQPNQPQHF.

This chain links TRBV27 with TRBJ2-3; a weak D match, TRBD1 (6 bases). The germline gives CDR1 MNHEY, CDR2 SMNVEV (reference sequence). The CDR3 consists of 14 residues. The V end was cut by 4 bases, the J end by 3 bases, with 11 bases between. For the CDR3, the DNA is TGTGCCAGCAGTTCCTTACAGGGAACAGATACGCAGTATTTT. As protein: CASSSLQGTDTQYF.

Note on this clone: A junction boundary mismatches the germline segment, possibly from a read error. The chain carries TRBV18 and TRBJ1-5; TRBD1 aligns across 10 bases. The CDR3 is made up of 12 amino acids. Germline CDR1 reads KGHSH; CDR2 reads LQKENI. The CDR3 sequence is CASSQGDRGPTF. The CDR3, as DNA: TGTGCCAGCTCACAGGGGGACAGGGGCCCTACATTT.